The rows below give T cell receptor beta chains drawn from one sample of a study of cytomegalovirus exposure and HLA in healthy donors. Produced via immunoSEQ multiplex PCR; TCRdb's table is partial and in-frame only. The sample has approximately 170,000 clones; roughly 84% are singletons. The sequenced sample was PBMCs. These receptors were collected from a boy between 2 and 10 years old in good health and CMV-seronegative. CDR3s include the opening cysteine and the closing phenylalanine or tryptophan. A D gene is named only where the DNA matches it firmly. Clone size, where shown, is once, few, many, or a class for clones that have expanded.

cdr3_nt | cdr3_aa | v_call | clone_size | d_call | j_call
TGTGCCAGCAGCTTGATTAGCGGGAGTTCCGGAGGCAATGAGCAGTTCTTC | CASSLISGSSGGNEQFF | TRBV5-4 | . | TRBD2 | TRBJ2-1
TGTGCCAGCAGTGAATTAGGGGGTAATTCACCCCTCCACTTT | CASSELGGNSPLHF | TRBV6-1 | . | . | TRBJ1-6
TGCAGCGTTGCAACAGACAGGGGGAATGACTATGGCTACACCTTC | CSVATDRGNDYGYTF | TRBV29-1 | . | TRBD1 | TRBJ1-2
TGTGCCTGGTCAGGGGGAGGCCTCGAGCAGTACTTC | CAWSGGGLEQYF | TRBV30 | . | . | TRBJ2-7
TGTGCCTGGAGTGTGGGTCGGGGGATACAGGCTAATGAAAAACTGTTTTTT | CAWSVGRGIQANEKLFF | TRBV30 | . | . | TRBJ1-4
TGTGCCAGCAGCTTGGATTACGAGAGGGAGACCCAGTACTTC | CASSLDYERETQYF | TRBV5-4 | . | . | TRBJ2-5
TGTGCCAGTAGAGGAGGGTGGGAGACCCAGTACTTC | CASRGGWETQYF | TRBV19 | . | . | TRBJ2-5
TGTGCCTGGAGTGGATATGGGGCCGACAAAAACATTCAGTACTTC | CAWSGYGADKNIQYF | TRBV30 | . | . | TRBJ2-4
TGTGCCAGCAGGTACCCGACAGGGGCGAACACTGAAGCTTTCTTT | CASRYPTGANTEAFF | TRBV6-5 | . | TRBD1 | TRBJ1-1
TGTGCCAGCAGCCAAGCCTTCGGGGGGGGCGCGGGGTACAATGAGCAGTTCTTC | CASSQAFGGGAGYNEQFF | TRBV4-2 | few | TRBD2 | TRBJ2-1
TGTGCCTGGAGTCCCGACAGGGTCAACGAGCAGTACTTC | CAWSPDRVNEQYF | TRBV30 | . | TRBD1 | TRBJ2-7
TGTGCCAGCAGCGTAGATATGGCTTCCAACACTGAAGCTTTCTTT | CASSVDMASNTEAFF | TRBV9 | . | . | TRBJ1-1
TGTGCCAGCTCATCTAGGACAGGGAGAAATGACATTCAGTACTTC | CASSSRTGRNDIQYF | TRBV18 | . | TRBD1 | TRBJ2-4
TGTGCCAGCTCACCAGGACACACAGATACGCAGTATTTT | CASSPGHTDTQYF | TRBV18 | . | . | TRBJ2-3
TGCAGCGTTGAAGATCCAGGGTACGGCTACACCTTC | CSVEDPGYGYTF | TRBV29-1 | . | . | TRBJ1-2
TGTGCCAGCAGCTCGTGGACTAGCGGTTTTTATTTAGCCAAAAACATTCAGTACTTC | CASSSWTSGFYLAKNIQYF | TRBV5-6 | once | TRBD2 | TRBJ2-4
TGTGCCAGCAGCTTAGTTAGGGGGAGCTCTGGAAACACCATATATTTT | CASSLVRGSSGNTIYF | TRBV11-2 | . | . | TRBJ1-3
TGTGCCAGCAGCTTTAGCTCCACCGGGGAGCTGTTTTTT | CASSFSSTGELFF | TRBV11-2 | . | . | TRBJ2-2
TGTGCCAGCAGCTTAGGTAAAACAGGGGCGGGCCCCTTCGAGCAGTACTTC | CASSLGKTGAGPFEQYF | TRBV7-2 | . | TRBD1 | TRBJ2-7
TGTGCCAGCAGCCCCCGGGAACACTCCTACAATGAGCAGTTCTTC | CASSPREHSYNEQFF | TRBV11-2 | once | . | TRBJ2-1
TGCAGCGTTGACACCGGGGGAGTTAACGAGCAGTACTTC | CSVDTGGVNEQYF | TRBV29-1 | . | . | TRBJ2-7
TGCGCCAGCAGCCAAGATGAGGCGAACTCCTACAATGAGCAGTTCTTC | CASSQDEANSYNEQFF | TRBV4-3 | . | . | TRBJ2-1
TGTGCCAGCAGTCCCGGCGGGTCCGGATACAATGAGCAGTTCTTC | CASSPGGSGYNEQFF | TRBV27 | . | . | TRBJ2-1
TGCGCCAGCAGCTTTAAGGGGACTAGCGGATCCTACGAGCAGTACTTC | CASSFKGTSGSYEQYF | TRBV5-1 | . | TRBD2 | TRBJ2-7
TGTGCCAGTAGTGCACTCTTGGGCTACACCTTC | CASSALLGYTF | TRBV19 | . | . | TRBJ1-2
TGTGCCAGCAGCGTGGAAGGGACAGGGCCAGATACGCAGTATTTT | CASSVEGTGPDTQYF | TRBV9 | . | TRBD1 | TRBJ2-3